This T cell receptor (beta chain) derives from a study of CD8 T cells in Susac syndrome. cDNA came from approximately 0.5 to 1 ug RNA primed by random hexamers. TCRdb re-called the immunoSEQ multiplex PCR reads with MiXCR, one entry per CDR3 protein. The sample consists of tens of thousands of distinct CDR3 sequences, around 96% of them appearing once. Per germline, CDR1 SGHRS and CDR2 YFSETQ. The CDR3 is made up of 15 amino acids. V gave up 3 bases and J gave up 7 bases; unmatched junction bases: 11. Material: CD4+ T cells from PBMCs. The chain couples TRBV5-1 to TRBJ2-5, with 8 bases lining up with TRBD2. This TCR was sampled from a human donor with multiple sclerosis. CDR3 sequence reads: CASSSTSGAEGTQYF. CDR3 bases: TGCGCCAGCAGCTCCACTAGCGGTGCCGAGGGGACCCAGTACTTC.